The clone carrying this T cell receptor (beta chain) was seen a handful of times. Just one base apart from a much larger clone, this may be a read error. The data were obtained in a study of Graves' ophthalmopathy and Graves' hyperthyroidism. Germline CDR1 and CDR2: SGHTA and FQGNSA. The CDR3 is 13 amino acids. Researchers took RNA transcripts and amplified TCR beta CDR3 regions from them. First-round RT-PCR relied on HTBI primers, and a second-round multiplex PCR came next. TCRdb fed the multiplex PCR reads into MiXCR, producing one record per CDR3 protein. The profile shows hundreds of thousands of distinct CDR3 sequences, approximately 15% of them singletons.

The V call is TRBV7-2, the J call TRBJ2-1, with a tentative D call TRBD1 (6 bases). The source material was peripheral blood. The receptor's source is a woman aged 18 to 35 with stable Graves' hyperthyroidism. CDR3 nucleotide sequence: TGTGCCAGCAGCTTAAGGTGGGACAATGGGCAGTTCTTC. It specifies CASSLRWDNGQFF.